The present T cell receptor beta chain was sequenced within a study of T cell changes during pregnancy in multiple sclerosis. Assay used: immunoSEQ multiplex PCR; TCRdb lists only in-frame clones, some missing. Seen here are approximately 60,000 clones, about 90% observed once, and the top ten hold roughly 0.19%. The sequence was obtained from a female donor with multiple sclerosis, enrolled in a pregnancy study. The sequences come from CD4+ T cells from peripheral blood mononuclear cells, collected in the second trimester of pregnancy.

CDR3 DNA: TGTGCCAGCACCGAGGACAGCAGGGGCACTGAAGCTTTCTTT. Protein product: CASTEDSRGTEAFF. The rearrangement joins TRBV7-9 to TRBJ1-1, with D perhaps TRBD1 (6 bases). Deletions cut 7 bases from V and 4 bases from J, with 16 bases between. The CDR3 is 14 residues long. From germline, CDR1 is SEHNR and CDR2 FQNEAQ (reference sequence).